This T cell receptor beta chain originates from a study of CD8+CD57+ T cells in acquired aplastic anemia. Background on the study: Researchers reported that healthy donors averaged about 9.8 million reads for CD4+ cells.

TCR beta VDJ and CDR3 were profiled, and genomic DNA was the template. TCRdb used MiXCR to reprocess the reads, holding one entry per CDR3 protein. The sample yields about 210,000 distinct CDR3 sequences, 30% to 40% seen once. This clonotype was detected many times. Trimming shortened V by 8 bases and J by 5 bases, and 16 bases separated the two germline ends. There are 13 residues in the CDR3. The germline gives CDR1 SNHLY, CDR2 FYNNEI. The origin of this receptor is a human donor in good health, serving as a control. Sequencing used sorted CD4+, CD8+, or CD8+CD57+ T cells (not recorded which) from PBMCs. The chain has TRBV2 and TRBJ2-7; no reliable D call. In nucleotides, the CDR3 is TGTGCCAGCGCCCAGGCGGAAGGAGACGAGCAGTACTTC. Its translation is CASAQAEGDEQYF.